The clone carrying this TCR beta chain has only a few counts. These data are taken from a study of blood T cells in healthy people across ages. This CDR3 spans 17 amino acids. A sample-barcoded 5' primer and a J-beta primer mix were used in a second PCR of roughly 7 to 11 cycles. TCRdb analysed the 5' RACE reads with MiXCR anew, one entry per CDR3 protein. Among 750,000 to 950,000 distinct CDR3 sequences listed, about 53% were seen once. This sequence joins TRBV12-3 or TRBV12-4 and TRBJ2-5; 8 bases are a match to TRBD2. The J call may be faulty, since TRBJ2-7 better matches the DNA end. The sequence was obtained from a man older than 75 in good health. Source material: blood. The CDR3 sequence is CASSSRGGPSFNGEQYF. CDR3 bases: TGTGCCAGCAGCTCCCGGGGGGGACCTTCATTTAACGGCGAGCAGTACTTC.